This T cell receptor (beta chain) originates from a study of blood T cell repertoires in COVID-19 (dated by TCRdb to 2019 to 2021). Some background on the complete study: For ImmuneRACE Cohort 3, a participant was defined as recovered based on two consecutive negative NP/OP PCR tests, clearance by a healthcare professional, or resolution of symptoms. Samples covering the acute and convalescent phases of COVID-19 were provided by collaborators in the United States, Italy and Spain. The prospective study material was composed of cDNA or gDNA derived from T cells, B-cell-depleted T cells, or PBMCs. The dataset comprised deeply sampled blood TCRbeta repertoires from subjects exposed to, actively infected with, or recovered from COVID-19. A freely available public database, intended as a resource for researchers studying the immune response to SARS-CoV-2, is where the repertoires were released. The samples were drawn from the first 160 participants of the ongoing ImmuneRACE study and from roughly 1,300 subjects provided by 6 global collaborators. Sample metadata almost always included a de-identified subject ID, COVID-19 status, age in years and sex. Where available, HLA class I and class II types were obtained from metadata supplied by the sample provider rather than from assay-based typing. The full study reports these points: How much clinical and demographic metadata was included differed by source and by participant, and the metadata was provided uncurated.

Its CDR3 holds 15 amino acids, cysteine through phenylalanine. The CDR3 DNA has 45 bases and is translated from base 1. Clipping removes 4 bases from V and 6 bases from J, with 6 as the unmatched junction base count. For CDR1 and CDR2, the germline V gene lists MDHEN and SYDVKM. In the prospective study, participants were about 18 to 100 years old, resided in fewer than 25 geographic areas of the United States, and were enrolled through a virtual design. In the prospective study, participants were assigned to cohorts based on the clinical history participants reported in a screening survey and a study questionnaire. Mobile phlebotomists in the prospective study collected whole blood, serum and a nasopharyngeal or oropharyngeal swab from every participant. Additional blood draws and questionnaires over a roughly two-month period could optionally be provided by prospective study participants. Prospective study blood samples were shipped either frozen or at room temperature before DNA extraction.

A word on this clone: Its target antigen remains unknown. No base quality information exists; no much larger clone differs at one position.

TCRbeta CDR3 regions were amplified from genomic DNA using the immunoSEQ Assay, a bias-controlled multiplex PCR. From the authors' description of their analysis: The number of nucleated cells in each sample was estimated from the amplification of reference gene primers within the assay. Sequence reads were collapsed and filtered to measure the absolute abundance of every unique TCRbeta CDR3 rearrangement. For each sample, productive Simpson clonality was calculated by taking the square root of Simpson's diversity index across productive rearrangements. This immuneACCESS table, as held by TCRdb, lists in-frame sequences with V and J called but not all clones. Of the missing ones, under half trace to an unresolved V gene in checked studies; the others have no known cause. V, J and clone size are those of that table, while D and trimming were read from the DNA. For this sample the table gives some 300,000 clones, of which more than 75% were detected only once. The ten largest clones capture under 2.5% of the sample.

Recombination linked TRBV28 to TRBJ1-2; 12 central nucleotides agree with TRBD1. Specimen: PBMCs or T cells enriched from blood (not recorded which). This sequence was found in a woman aged 55-75 years in a cohort exposed to, infected with or recovered from COVID-19 (not recorded which). The CDR3 sequence is CASSSPGQGADGYTF. The sequenced DNA is TGTGCCAGCAGTTCCCCGGGACAGGGGGCAGATGGCTACACCTTC.